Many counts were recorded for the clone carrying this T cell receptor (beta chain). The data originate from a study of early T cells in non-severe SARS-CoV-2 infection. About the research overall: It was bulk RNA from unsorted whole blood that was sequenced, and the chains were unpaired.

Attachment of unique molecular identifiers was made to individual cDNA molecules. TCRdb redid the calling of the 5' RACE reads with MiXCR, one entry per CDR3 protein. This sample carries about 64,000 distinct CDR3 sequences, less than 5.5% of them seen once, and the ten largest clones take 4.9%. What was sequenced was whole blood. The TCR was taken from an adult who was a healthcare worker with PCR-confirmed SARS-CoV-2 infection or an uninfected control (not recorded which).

The CDR3 DNA reads TGTGCCAGCAGCAGCACACCCGAGGGATGGGCTTTCTTT. Its translation is CASSSTPEGWAFF. The gene calls are TRBV3-1 and TRBJ1-1; D unclear. Germline loops: CDR1 LGHDT, CDR2 YNNKEL (reference sequence). CDR3 length: 13 amino acids. With 5 bases removed from V and 11 bases from J, the gap between germline ends came to 18 bases.